This TCR beta chain was retrieved from a study of cytomegalovirus exposure and HLA in healthy donors. General study findings and limits: Later analysis identified a missense DCLRE1C variant that was linked to TCR beta V- and J-gene trimming.

The CDR3 spans 14 residues. Germline CDR1 is MNHEY and CDR2 is SVGAGI. This clone was observed a handful of times. Its target is not known. Sequence at one end of the junction differs from germline and may be a read error. The PCR employed 60 Vbeta primers together with 13 Jbeta primers. Original methodology: Unique TCR beta chains totaled roughly 80 million in a later count, with roughly 12 million of them shared. Assay: immunoSEQ multiplex PCR; the TCRdb copy retains only in-frame clones and omits some. D and trimming come from the DNA, and the V and J calls and clone size come from that table. This sample carries tens of thousands of clones, 78% of them seen once, and the ten largest clones take less than 7%.

The source of this sequence is a male donor in good health and CMV-seropositive. The chain has TRBV6-5 and TRBJ1-1; no clear D. Sequenced sample: PBMCs. As DNA, the CDR3 is TGTGCCAGCAGTTACTCGATATACGACACAGAAGCTTTCTTT. As protein: CASSYSIYDTEAFF.